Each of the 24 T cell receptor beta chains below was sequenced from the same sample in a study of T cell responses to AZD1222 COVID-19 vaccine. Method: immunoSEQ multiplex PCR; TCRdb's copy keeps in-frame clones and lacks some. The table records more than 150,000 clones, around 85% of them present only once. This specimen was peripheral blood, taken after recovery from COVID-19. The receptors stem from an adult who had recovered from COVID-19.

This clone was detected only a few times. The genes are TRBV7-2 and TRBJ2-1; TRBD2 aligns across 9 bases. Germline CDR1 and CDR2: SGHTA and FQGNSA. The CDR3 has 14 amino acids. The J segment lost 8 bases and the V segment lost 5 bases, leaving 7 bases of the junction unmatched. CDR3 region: CASSPTLAGHEQFF. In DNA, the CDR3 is TGTGCCAGCAGCCCGACCCTAGCGGGGCATGAGCAGTTCTTC.

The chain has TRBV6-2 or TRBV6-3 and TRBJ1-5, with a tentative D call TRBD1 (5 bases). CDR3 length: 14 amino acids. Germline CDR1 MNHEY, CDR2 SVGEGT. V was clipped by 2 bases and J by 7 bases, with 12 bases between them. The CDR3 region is CASSYGWDRQPQHF. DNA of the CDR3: TGTGCCAGCAGTTACGGGTGGGACCGGCAGCCCCAGCATTTT.

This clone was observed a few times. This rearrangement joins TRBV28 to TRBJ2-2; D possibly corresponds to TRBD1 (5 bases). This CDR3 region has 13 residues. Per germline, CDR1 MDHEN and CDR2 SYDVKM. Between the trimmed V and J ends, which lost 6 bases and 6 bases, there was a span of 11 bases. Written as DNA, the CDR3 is TGTGCCAGCAGGCGGAAAGGGGCCGGGGAGCTGTTTTTT. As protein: CASRRKGAGELFF.

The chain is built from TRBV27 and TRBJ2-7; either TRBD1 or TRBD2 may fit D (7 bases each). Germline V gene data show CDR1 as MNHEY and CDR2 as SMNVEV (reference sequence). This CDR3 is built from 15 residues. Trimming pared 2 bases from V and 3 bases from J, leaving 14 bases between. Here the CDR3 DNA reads TGTGCCAGCAGTTTAAGGGAGGGGGCTAGCTACGAGCAGTACTTC. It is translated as CASSLREGASYEQYF.

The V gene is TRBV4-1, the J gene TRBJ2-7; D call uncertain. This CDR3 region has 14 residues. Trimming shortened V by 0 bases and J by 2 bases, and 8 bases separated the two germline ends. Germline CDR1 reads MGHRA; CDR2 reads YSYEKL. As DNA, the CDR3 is TGCGCCAGCAGCCAAGAGGCCACAACCTACGAGCAGTACTTC. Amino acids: CASSQEATTYEQYF.

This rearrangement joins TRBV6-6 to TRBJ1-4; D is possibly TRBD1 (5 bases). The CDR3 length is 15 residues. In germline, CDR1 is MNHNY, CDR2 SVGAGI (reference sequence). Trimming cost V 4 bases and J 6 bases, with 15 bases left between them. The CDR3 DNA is TGTGCCAGCAGTTCGGCGGGGCCGGGGGATGAAAAACTGTTTTTT. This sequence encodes CASSSAGPGDEKLFF.

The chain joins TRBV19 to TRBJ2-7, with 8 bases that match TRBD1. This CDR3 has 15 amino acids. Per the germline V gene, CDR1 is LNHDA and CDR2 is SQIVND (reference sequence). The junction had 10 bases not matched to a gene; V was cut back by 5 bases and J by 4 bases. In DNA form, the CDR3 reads TGTGCCAGTAGTGTCAGTCCAGGGGGCGAGTACGAGCAGTACTTC. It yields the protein CASSVSPGGEYEQYF.

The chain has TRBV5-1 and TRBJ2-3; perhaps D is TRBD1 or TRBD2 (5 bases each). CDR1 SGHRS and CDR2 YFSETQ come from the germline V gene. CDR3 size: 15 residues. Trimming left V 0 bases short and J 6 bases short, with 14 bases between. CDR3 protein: CASSLEIQGEDTQYF. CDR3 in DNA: TGCGCCAGCAGCTTGGAAATCCAGGGAGAGGATACGCAGTATTTT.

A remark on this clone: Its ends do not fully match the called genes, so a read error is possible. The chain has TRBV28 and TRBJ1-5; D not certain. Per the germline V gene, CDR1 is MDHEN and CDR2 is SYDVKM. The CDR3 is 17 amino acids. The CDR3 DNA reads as TGTGCCAGCAGCTTATATGGACCGGGAGAGGGCAATCAGCCCCAGCATTTT. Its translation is CASSLYGPGEGNQPQHF.

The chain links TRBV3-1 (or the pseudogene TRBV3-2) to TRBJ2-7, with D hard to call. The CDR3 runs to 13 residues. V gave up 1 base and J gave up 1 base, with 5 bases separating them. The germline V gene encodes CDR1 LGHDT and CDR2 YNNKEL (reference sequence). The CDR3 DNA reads TGTGCCAGCAGCCAAGGGCTATCCTACGAGCAGTACTTC. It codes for CASSQGLSYEQYF.

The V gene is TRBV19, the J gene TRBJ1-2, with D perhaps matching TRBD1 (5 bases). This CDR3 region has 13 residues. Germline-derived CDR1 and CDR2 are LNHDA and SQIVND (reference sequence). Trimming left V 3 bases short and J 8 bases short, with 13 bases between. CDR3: CASSIQGGKGYTF. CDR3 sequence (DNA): TGTGCCAGTAGTATCCAGGGCGGAAAGGGCTACACCTTC.

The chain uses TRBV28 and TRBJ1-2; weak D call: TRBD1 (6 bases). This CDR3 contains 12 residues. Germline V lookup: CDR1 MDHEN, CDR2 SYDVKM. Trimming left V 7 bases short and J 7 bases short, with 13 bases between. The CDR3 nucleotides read TGTGCCAGCACCCCAGGGGACGGTGGCTACACCTTC. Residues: CASTPGDGGYTF.

CDR3 protein: CASSSGAGELFF. CDR3 DNA: TGTGCCAGCAGCTCTGGGGCCGGGGAGCTGTTTTTT. The V call is TRBV5-6, the J call TRBJ2-2; D uncertain. Germline assignment: CDR1 SGHDT and CDR2 YYEEEE. The CDR3 has 12 amino acids. Trimming shortened V by 3 bases and J by 6 bases, and 6 bases separated the two germline ends.

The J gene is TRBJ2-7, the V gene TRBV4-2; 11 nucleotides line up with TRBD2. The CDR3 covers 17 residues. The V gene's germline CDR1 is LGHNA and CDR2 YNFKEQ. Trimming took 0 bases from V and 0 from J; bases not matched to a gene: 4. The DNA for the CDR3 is TGTGCCAGCAGCCAAGATAGGGGACTAGCGGTCTCCTACGAGCAGTACTTC. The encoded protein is CASSQDRGLAVSYEQYF.

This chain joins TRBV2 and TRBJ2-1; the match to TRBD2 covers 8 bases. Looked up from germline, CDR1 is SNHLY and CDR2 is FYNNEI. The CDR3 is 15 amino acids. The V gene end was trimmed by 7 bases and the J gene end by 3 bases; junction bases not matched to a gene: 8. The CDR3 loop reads CASTMELAVYNEQFF. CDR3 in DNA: TGTGCCAGCACCATGGAACTAGCGGTCTACAATGAGCAGTTCTTC.

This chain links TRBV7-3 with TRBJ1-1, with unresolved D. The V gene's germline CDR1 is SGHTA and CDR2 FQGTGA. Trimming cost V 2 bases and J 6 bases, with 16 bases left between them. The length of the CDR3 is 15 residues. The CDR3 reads CASSLFRGEDAEAFF. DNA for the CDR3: TGTGCCAGCAGCTTATTCCGGGGAGAGGACGCTGAAGCTTTCTTT. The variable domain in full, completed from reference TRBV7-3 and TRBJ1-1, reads GAGVSQTPSNKVTEKGKYVELRCDPISGHTALYWYRQSLGQGPEFLIYFQGTGAADDSGLPNDRFFAVRPEGSVSTLKIQRTERGDSAVYLCASSLFRGEDAEAFFGQGTRLTVV.

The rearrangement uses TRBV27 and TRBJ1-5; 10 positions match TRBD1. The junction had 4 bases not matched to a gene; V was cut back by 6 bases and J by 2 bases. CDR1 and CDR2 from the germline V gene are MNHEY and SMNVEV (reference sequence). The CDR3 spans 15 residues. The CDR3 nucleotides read TGTGCCAGCAGAACCGGGACAGGGGGCAATCAGCCCCAGCATTTT. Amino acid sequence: CASRTGTGGNQPQHF.

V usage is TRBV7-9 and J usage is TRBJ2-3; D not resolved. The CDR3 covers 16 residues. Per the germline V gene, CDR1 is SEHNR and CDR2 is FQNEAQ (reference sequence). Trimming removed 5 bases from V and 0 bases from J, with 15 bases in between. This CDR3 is CASSLLSSLSTDTQYF. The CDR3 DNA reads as TGTGCCAGCAGCCTTCTGTCTAGTCTGAGCACAGATACGCAGTATTTT. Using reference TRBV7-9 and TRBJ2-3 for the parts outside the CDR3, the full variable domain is DTGVSQNPRHKITKRGQNVTFRCDPISEHNRLYWYRQTLGQGPEFLTYFQNEAQLEKSRLLSDRFSAERPKGSFSTLEIQRTEQGDSAMYLCASSLLSSLSTDTQYFGPGTRLTVL.

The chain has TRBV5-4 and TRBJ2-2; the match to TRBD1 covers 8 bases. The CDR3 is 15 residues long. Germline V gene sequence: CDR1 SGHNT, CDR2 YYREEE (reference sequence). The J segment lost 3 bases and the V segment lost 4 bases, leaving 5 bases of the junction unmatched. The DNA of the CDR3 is TGTGCCAGCAGCGCGACAGGGGAACACACCGGGGAGCTGTTTTTT. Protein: CASSATGEHTGELFF.

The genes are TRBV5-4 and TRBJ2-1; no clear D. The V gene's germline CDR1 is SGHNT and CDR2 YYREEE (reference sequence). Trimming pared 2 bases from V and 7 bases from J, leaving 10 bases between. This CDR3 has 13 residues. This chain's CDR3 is CASSFVGSNEQFF. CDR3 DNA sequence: TGTGCCAGCAGCTTCGTAGGGTCAAATGAGCAGTTCTTC.

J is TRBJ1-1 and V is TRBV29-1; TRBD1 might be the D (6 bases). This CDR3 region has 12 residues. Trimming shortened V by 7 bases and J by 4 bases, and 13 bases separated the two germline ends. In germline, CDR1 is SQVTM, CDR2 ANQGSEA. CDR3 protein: CSAGAMATEAFF. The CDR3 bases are TGCAGCGCGGGGGCTATGGCCACTGAAGCTTTCTTT.

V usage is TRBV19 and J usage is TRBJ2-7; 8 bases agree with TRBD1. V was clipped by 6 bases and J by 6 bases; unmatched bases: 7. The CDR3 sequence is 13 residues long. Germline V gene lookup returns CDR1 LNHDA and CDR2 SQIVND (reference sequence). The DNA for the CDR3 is TGTGCCAGTAGAAACGGACAGGGTACCGAGCAGTACTTC. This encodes CASRNGQGTEQYF.

The CDR3 loop is CASSQDYGGGITDTQYF. DNA of the CDR3: TGCGCCAGCAGCCAAGACTATGGCGGGGGGATCACAGATACGCAGTATTTT. This sequence joins TRBV4-3 and TRBJ2-3; 8 nucleotides agree with TRBD2. Trimming removed 0 bases from V and 2 bases from J; junction bases left unmatched: 7. The CDR3 contains 17 residues. Germline V gene lookup returns CDR1 LGHNA and CDR2 YSLEER.

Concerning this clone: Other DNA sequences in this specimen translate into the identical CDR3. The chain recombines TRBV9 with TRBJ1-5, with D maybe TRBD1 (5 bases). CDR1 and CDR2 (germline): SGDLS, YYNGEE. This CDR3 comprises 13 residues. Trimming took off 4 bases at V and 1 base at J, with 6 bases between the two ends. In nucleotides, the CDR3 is TGTGCCAGCAGCCGGGACAGCAATCAGCCCCAGCATTTT. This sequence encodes CASSRDSNQPQHF.